Shown below are 5 T cell receptor beta chains from a single sample sequenced in a study of T cell repertoires in cytomegalovirus infection. Their recognized antigens are unknown. TCRdb passed the reads through MiXCR, listing each CDR3 protein once. Of about 46,000 distinct CDR3 sequences listed, 20% to 25% are singletons. The sample was PBMCs, sequenced either directly or after in vitro stimulation (not recorded which). These receptors all stem from a human donor in good health (CMV status not recorded). Some clones in this sample may be carry-over from other donors' samples.

A note on this clonotype: One base away lies a much larger clone, so this may be a sequencing read error. J is TRBJ2-1 and V is TRBV7-8; 11 positions match TRBD2. In germline, CDR1 is SGHVS, CDR2 FQNEAQ. V shed 9 bases, J shed 4 bases, and the junction held 11 bases outside the gene matches. The CDR3 has 16 amino acids. The CDR3 reads CARSIGTSGQYNEQFF. For the CDR3, the DNA is TGTGCCAGGAGCATCGGGACTAGCGGACAATACAATGAGCAGTTCTTC. The full variable domain, rest sourced from reference TRBV7-8 and TRBJ2-1, is GAGVSQSPRYKVAKRGQDVALRCDPISGHVSLFWYQQALGQGPEFLTYFQNEAQLDKSGLPSDRFFAERPEGSVSTLKIQRTQQEDSAVYLCARSIGTSGQYNEQFFGPGTRLTVL.

This chain links TRBV4-1 with TRBJ2-3; no clear D. This CDR3 contains 16 residues. CDR1 is MGHRA and CDR2 is YSYEKL in the germline V gene. The V end was cut by 1 base, the J end by 1 base, with 12 bases between. CDR3 residues: CASSQALGWRTDTQYF. CDR3 bases: TGCGCCAGCAGCCAAGCTTTAGGGTGGCGCACAGATACGCAGTATTTT.

The chain recombines TRBV12-3 or TRBV12-4 with TRBJ1-5; 7 positions match TRBD1. V lost 6 bases and J lost 6; bases outside the gene matches: 5. The CDR3 loop spans 13 amino acids. The CDR3 spells CASSLTGAQPQHF. DNA for the CDR3: TGTGCCAGCAGCCTAACAGGGGCTCAGCCCCAGCATTTT.

This clonotype showed up just a few times. The rearrangement uses TRBV5-1 and TRBJ2-6; maybe TRBD1 (6 bases). Germline CDR1 and CDR2: SGHRS and YFSETQ. This CDR3 comprises 16 residues. Trimming shortened V by 3 bases and J by 0 bases, and 10 bases separated the two germline ends. Here the CDR3 reads CASSWTARSGANVLTF. The CDR3 DNA follows: TGCGCCAGCAGCTGGACAGCCCGCTCTGGGGCCAACGTCCTGACTTTC.

V is TRBV5-4 and J is TRBJ2-7; D gene ambiguous. The V and J ends lost 4 bases and 3 bases respectively, with 17 bases between them. The CDR3 contains 15 residues. Germline-derived CDR1 and CDR2 are SGHNT and YYREEE (reference sequence). CDR3 loop: CASSDPRYGDYEQYF. The DNA for the CDR3 is TGTGCCAGCAGCGATCCCCGCTACGGTGACTACGAGCAGTACTTC.